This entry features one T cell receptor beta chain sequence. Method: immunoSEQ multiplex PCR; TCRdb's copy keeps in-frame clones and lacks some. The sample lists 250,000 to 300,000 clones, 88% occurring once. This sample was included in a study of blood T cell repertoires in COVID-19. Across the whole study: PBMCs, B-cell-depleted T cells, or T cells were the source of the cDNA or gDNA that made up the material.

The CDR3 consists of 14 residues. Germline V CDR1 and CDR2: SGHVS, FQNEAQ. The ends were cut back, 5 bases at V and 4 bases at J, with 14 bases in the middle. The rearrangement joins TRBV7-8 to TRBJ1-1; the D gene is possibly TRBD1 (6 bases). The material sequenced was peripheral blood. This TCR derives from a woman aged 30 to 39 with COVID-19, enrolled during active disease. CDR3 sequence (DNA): TGTGCCAGCAGCCAGAAGACAGGAGTCACTGAAGCTTTCTTT. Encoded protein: CASSQKTGVTEAFF.